A single sample gave rise to the 6 T cell receptor beta chains below, sequenced in a study of T-cell reconstitution after alpha-beta-depleted transplantation in children. Library preparation (for TCRbeta) was performed with unique molecular identifiers. TCRdb called the PCR reads again in MiXCR, with one record for every CDR3 protein. The sample has more than 25,000 distinct CDR3 sequences, 5% to 7% seen once. The material sequenced was PBMCs, mostly from graft donor cells, taken 180 days after TCRalphabeta/CD19-depleted stem cell transplant. All receptors come from a male patient younger than 18 who had a stem cell transplant for acute myeloid leukemia, so the T cells may come from the graft donor.

This clonotype was seen only a few times. The chain employs TRBV4-1 and TRBJ2-2; D not resolved. Germline V gives CDR1 MGHRA, CDR2 YSYEKL. The germline V and J ends were trimmed by 4 bases and 3 bases, with 6 bases remaining between them. This CDR3 comprises 13 residues. The CDR3 bases are TGCGCCAGCAGCCTTAGGGACACCGGGGAGCTGTTTTTT. This translates into CASSLRDTGELFF.

Many counts were recorded for this clonotype. The chain joins TRBV11-1 to TRBJ2-1, with 10 bases matching TRBD1. V was pared by 5 bases and J by 10 bases, with 8 bases of the junction left unmatched. The CDR3 runs 14 residues. Per the germline V gene, CDR1 is SGHAT and CDR2 is FQDESV (reference sequence). CDR3 coding DNA: TGTGCCAGCAGCCCGGGACAGGGGCAGGAGGAGCAGTTCTTC. Translating gives CASSPGQGQEEQFF.

This clonotype has ten or more counts. The chain joins TRBV6-2 or TRBV6-3 to TRBJ1-4, with D perhaps matching TRBD1 (6 bases). Germline loops: CDR1 MNHEY, CDR2 SVGEGT. The V end lost 6 bases, the J end lost 7 bases, and 15 bases lay between the germline ends. The CDR3 consists of 14 residues. CDR3 nucleotide sequence: TGTGCCAGCAGGAGCGGTGGAGGGGGTGAAAAACTGTTTTTT. The encoded protein is CASRSGGGGEKLFF.

In this sample, this clonotype turned up many times. The chain has TRBV20-1 and TRBJ2-7; D possibly corresponds to TRBD1 (6 bases). Per the germline V gene, CDR1 is DFQATT and CDR2 is SNEGSKA (reference sequence). The CDR3 has 15 residues. V dropped 0 bases and J dropped 1 base, with 13 bases sitting between them. CDR3 nucleotides: TGCAGTGCTAGAGATGGGCGGCAGGGGTCCTACGAGCAGTACTTC. Protein sequence: CSARDGRQGSYEQYF.

This clonotype was counted many times. V is TRBV30 and J is TRBJ2-7, with 7 positions matching TRBD1. CDR1 and CDR2 from the germline V gene are GTSNPN and SVGIG (reference sequence). CDR3 length equals 15 residues. With 2 bases clipped from V and 3 bases from J, the junction kept 10 bases outside the gene matches. As DNA, the CDR3 is TGTGCCTGGAGTCCCACAACAGGGGTAATCTACGAGCAGTACTTC. Its translation is CAWSPTTGVIYEQYF.

The table lists this clonotype with many counts. The V call is TRBV7-9, the J call TRBJ2-3; D gene uncertain. V was clipped by 8 bases and J by 4 bases, with 13 bases between them. CDR3 length equals 13 residues. Looked up from germline, CDR1 is SEHNR and CDR2 is FQNEAQ (reference sequence). CDR3 in amino acids: CASGPPSSDTQYF. CDR3 nucleotide sequence: TGTGCCAGCGGTCCCCCCTCCTCAGATACGCAGTATTTT.